The 6 T cell receptor beta chains below were found in one sample sequenced in a study of OX40 agonist ivuxolimab in advanced cancers. Libraries were prepared by immunoSEQ multiplex PCR; TCRdb keeps only in-frame clonotypes and omits some of them. The sample lists roughly 50,000 clones; roughly 91% were seen once. Sequenced here: CD4+ or CD8+ T cells sorted from blood, sampled in a trial of the OX40 agonist ivuxolimab. The receptors stem from an adult with an advanced solid tumor such as melanoma, head and neck, liver or kidney cancer.

V usage is TRBV11-1 and J usage is TRBJ1-1, with D uncertain. The V gene's germline CDR1 is SGHAT and CDR2 FQDESV (reference sequence). The CDR3 has 15 residues. Trimming pared 1 base from V and 4 bases from J, leaving 13 bases between. In DNA form, the CDR3 reads TGTGCCAGCAGCTTAGAGGCCAATCGGGTCACTGAAGCTTTCTTT. Translation: CASSLEANRVTEAFF.

The chain links TRBV28 to TRBJ1-4; D is possibly TRBD1 (5 bases). This CDR3 spans 15 amino acids. V was cut by 5 bases and J by 4 bases, with 14 bases left in between. CDR1 and CDR2 (germline): MDHEN, SYDVKM. CDR3 in amino acids: CASSGGGQNNEKLFF. CDR3 bases: TGTGCCAGCAGTGGGGGAGGGCAGAATAATGAAAAACTGTTTTTT.

The rearrangement uses TRBV18 and TRBJ2-1; no reliable D call. The CDR3 is 15 amino acids. V was pared by 3 bases and J by 2 bases, with 11 bases between. Looked up from germline, CDR1 is KGHSH and CDR2 is LQKENI. The CDR3 DNA reads TGTGCCAGCTCACCCTTACAGACTCCCTACAATGAGCAGTTCTTC. The encoded protein is CASSPLQTPYNEQFF.

This clone has just one count. The rearrangement joins TRBV4-1 to TRBJ2-7; TRBD2 agrees at 8 bases. Germline CDR1 MGHRA, CDR2 YSYEKL. V trimming: 3 bases; J trimming: 0 bases; junction bases outside the gene matches: 16. This CDR3 has 19 amino acids. For the CDR3, the DNA is TGCGCCAGCAGCCAGGGGGGAGGTAGCGGGGAAAAAAGCTCCTACGAGCAGTACTTC. This gives the protein CASSQGGGSGEKSSYEQYF.

This clone has only one observation. This chain uses TRBV5-4 with TRBJ1-2; D may be TRBD1 (5 bases). This CDR3 is built from 16 residues. CDR1 and CDR2 from the germline V gene are SGHNT and YYREEE (reference sequence). The ends were cut back, 4 bases at V and 7 bases at J, with 23 bases in the middle. The DNA for the CDR3 is TGTGCCAGCAGCCCCTTTAGGGACTCTTTGCAGTTTGGCTACACCTTC. Translated: CASSPFRDSLQFGYTF.

J is TRBJ2-5 and V is TRBV28, with 12 positions matching TRBD2. The CDR3 is 15 residues long. Per germline, CDR1 MDHEN and CDR2 SYDVKM. V lost 5 bases, J lost 7 bases, and 8 bases stayed unmatched. The CDR3 nucleotides read TGTGCCAGCAGTAGTCTAGCGGGGGGGCCGGGGACCCAGTACTTC. Its protein is CASSSLAGGPGTQYF.